These 16 T cell receptor beta chains originate from one sample sequenced in a study of vaccination effects on CD4 cells after COVID-19. Their antigen targets remain unknown. Before sequencing took place, the ViraFEST assay used viral peptide pools to expand antigen-specific CD4+ T cells. Following 10 days of culture, CD4+ T cells were isolated. It was two doses of either the BNT162b2 or mRNA-1273 vaccine that participants received. Libraries were prepared by immunoSEQ multiplex PCR; TCRdb keeps only in-frame clonotypes and omits some of them. Seen here are tens of thousands of clones, 60% to 80% observed once, and the top ten hold 7% to 10%. Sequencing was performed on CD4+ T cells from PBMCs cultured with HCoV-229E spike peptides, taken after COVID-19 vaccination. These receptors were taken from a human donor who received a COVID-19 vaccine.

This chain links TRBV7-9 with TRBJ2-5, with 7 nucleotides matching TRBD1. Trimming cost V 2 bases and J 5 bases; bases outside gene matches: 2. The CDR3 is made up of 13 amino acids. Germline loops: CDR1 SEHNR, CDR2 FQNEAQ (reference sequence). The CDR3 nucleotides read TGTGCCAGCAGCTTAACAGGGGTGGAGACCCAGTACTTC. This encodes CASSLTGVETQYF.

This clone has only a few counts. The chain combines TRBV13 with TRBJ1-1; D remains unclear. The CDR3 has 14 amino acids. In germline, CDR1 is PRHDT, CDR2 FYEKMQ (reference sequence). Trimming removed 7 bases at V and 1 base at J, with 13 bases between. In DNA, the CDR3 is TGTGCCAGCATCAAGAGAGGAGGGAACACTGAAGCTTTCTTT. Its protein product is CASIKRGGNTEAFF. The full variable domain, in which reference TRBV13 and TRBJ1-1 provide the parts outside the CDR3, is AAGVIQSPRHLIKEKRETATLKCYPIPRHDTVYWYQQGPGQDPQFLISFYEKMQSDKGSIPDRFSAQQFSDYHSELNMSSLELGDSALYFCASIKRGGNTEAFFGQGTRLTVV.

The V and J genes are TRBV6-5 and TRBJ2-7; unclear D gene. The CDR3 spans 14 residues. Trimming removed 6 bases at V and 1 base at J, with 13 bases between. The germline CDR1 and CDR2 sequences are MNHEY and SVGAGI. The CDR3 protein is CASRYTVDSYEQYF. CDR3 bases: TGTGCCAGCAGATACACGGTCGATTCCTACGAGCAGTACTTC.

V usage is TRBV29-1 and J usage is TRBJ1-2; D gene unclear. Germline-derived CDR1 and CDR2 are SQVTM and ANQGSEA. The CDR3 totals 13 residues. V dropped 5 bases and J dropped 0 bases, with 10 bases sitting between them. The chain's CDR3 is CSVQDGTNYGYTF. CDR3 in DNA: TGCAGCGTTCAGGACGGAACTAACTATGGCTACACCTTC.

V usage is TRBV4-1 and J usage is TRBJ2-1, with D perhaps matching TRBD2 (6 bases). The length of the CDR3 is 18 residues. CDR1 and CDR2 (germline): MGHRA, YSYEKL. Trimming removed 2 bases from V and 4 bases from J, with 21 bases in between. The CDR3 loop reads CASSQPFFARRGYNEQFF. CDR3 nucleotides: TGCGCCAGCAGCCAACCGTTTTTCGCACGGCGGGGTTACAATGAGCAGTTCTTC.

The rearrangement links TRBV18 to TRBJ2-1; possible D gene TRBD2, 6 bases. The germline V gene has CDR1 KGHSH and CDR2 LQKENI. Trimming left V 2 bases short and J 0 bases short, with 8 bases between. The CDR3 runs 15 residues. The CDR3 region has the DNA TGTGCCAGCTCACCAAGCGGGTACTCCTACAATGAGCAGTTCTTC. Translated, it gives CASSPSGYSYNEQFF.

This chain links TRBV10-1 with TRBJ2-3; TRBD1 matches at 7 bases. Germline loops: CDR1 WNHNN, CDR2 SYGVQD (reference sequence). After removal of 8 bases from V and 0 bases from J, the junction contained 14 bases not matched to a gene. The CDR3 totals 17 residues. The CDR3 DNA is TGCGCCAGCGGAGACCCCCGAGGGACAGCCAGCACAGATACGCAGTATTTT. Protein sequence: CASGDPRGTASTDTQYF.

The chain couples TRBV7-9 to TRBJ2-1; D remains ambiguous. The V and J ends lost 1 base and 0 bases respectively, with 10 bases between them. The CDR3 extends over 16 amino acids. Germline loops: CDR1 SEHNR, CDR2 FQNEAQ (reference sequence). The CDR3 DNA follows: TGTGCCAGCAGCTTAGTTATTTCGAGCTCCTACAATGAGCAGTTCTTC. Encoded protein: CASSLVISSSYNEQFF.

The table lists this clone with a count of one. V is TRBV25-1 and J is TRBJ1-2; no definite D call. Trimming removed 3 bases at V and 6 bases at J, with 20 bases between. There are 16 residues in the CDR3. The V gene's germline CDR1 is MGHDK and CDR2 SYGVNS. CDR3 sequence reads: CASSEASPRDSNGYTF. The CDR3 nucleotides are TGTGCCAGCAGTGAGGCCTCTCCTAGAGATTCGAATGGCTACACCTTC.

This clone was counted once. This chain links TRBV4-1 with TRBJ2-5; TRBD2 matches 9 bases. Trimming took 0 bases from V and 5 from J; bases not matched to a gene: 10. The CDR3 length is 17 residues. Germline V gene sequence: CDR1 MGHRA, CDR2 YSYEKL. CDR3 region: CASSQDRGGGARETQYF. As DNA, the CDR3 is TGCGCCAGCAGCCAAGATCGGGGCGGGGGGGCCCGGGAGACCCAGTACTTC.

The chain recombines TRBV18 with TRBJ2-5; the match to TRBD2 covers 8 bases. Germline assignment: CDR1 KGHSH and CDR2 LQKENI. J was trimmed by 1 base and V by 2 bases; bases with no gene match: 3. This CDR3 has 15 amino acids. CDR3 DNA: TGTGCCAGCTCACCAATAGCGGGGAGCCAAGAGACCCAGTACTTC. Translation gives CASSPIAGSQETQYF.

This clone was detected a few times. The CDR3 protein is CASSLQDREEQYF. The CDR3, as DNA: TGTGCCAGCAGTTTACAGGACAGGGAAGAGCAGTACTTC. V gene TRBV28 combines with J gene TRBJ2-7; 8 positions match TRBD1. This CDR3 is built from 13 residues. Germline V gives CDR1 MDHEN, CDR2 SYDVKM. With 2 bases clipped from V and 7 bases from J, the junction kept 4 bases outside the gene matches.

V and J are TRBV7-9 and TRBJ1-4, with D perhaps TRBD1 (5 bases). The V gene lost 1 base and the J gene lost 3 bases, with 9 bases spanning the gap. Germline assignment: CDR1 SEHNR and CDR2 FQNEAQ (reference sequence). The CDR3 sequence is 15 residues long. CDR3 coding DNA: TGTGCCAGCAGCTTAGGGGGGTATGCTAATGAAAAACTGTTTTTT. It codes for CASSLGGYANEKLFF.

The genes are TRBV6-1 and TRBJ2-3; D remains ambiguous. V shed 2 bases and J shed 0 bases, with 9 bases lying between them. The V gene's germline CDR1 is MNHNS and CDR2 SASEGT. This CDR3 spans 15 amino acids. The CDR3 sequence is CASSEFTASTDTQYF. Here the CDR3 DNA reads TGTGCCAGCAGTGAATTTACAGCTAGCACAGATACGCAGTATTTT.

This chain connects TRBV5-1 to TRBJ2-5; a weak D match, TRBD1 (6 bases). CDR3 size: 13 residues. Germline CDR1 reads SGHRS; CDR2 reads YFSETQ. V shed 6 bases and J shed 4 bases, with 13 bases lying between them. The CDR3 DNA follows: TGCGCCAGCATGGTCGTGGACAGAGAGACCCAGTACTTC. This translates into CASMVVDRETQYF.

This sequence joins TRBV19 and TRBJ2-5, with a possible D match to TRBD2 (7 bases). The CDR3 totals 15 residues. Germline loops: CDR1 LNHDA, CDR2 SQIVND (reference sequence). V lost 9 bases to trimming and J lost 4 bases, with 21 bases between them. CDR3 sequence reads: CASRWGGRGGETQYF. The CDR3, as DNA: TGTGCCAGCCGTTGGGGGGGCAGGGGCGGAGAGACCCAGTACTTC.